This TCR beta chain was retrieved from a study of T cells after yellow fever vaccination. General observations from the study: On re-exposure, the response was weaker but peaked faster, at day 5 versus 15. FACS-sorted repertoires could contain abundant clonotypes contaminating from the bulk population. In post-booster samples, most primary-vaccination clones reappeared (approximately 96% CD4, nearly 90% CD8).

A note on this clonotype: Relative to the germline gene, one junction end is altered; a read error may explain this.

Conversion of TCR transcripts into cDNA relied on 5'RACE template switching, which added a universal primer site and UMIs. TCRdb reanalysed the 5' RACE reads using MiXCR and keeps one entry per CDR3 protein. The sample has roughly 94,000 distinct CDR3 sequences; roughly 9% are singletons. Germline values: CDR1 DFQATT, CDR2 SNEGSKA (reference sequence). The CDR3 runs to 15 residues. The sequence came from a man in his late teens or twenties who received the YFV17D yellow fever vaccine. This chain links TRBV20-1 with TRBJ2-7, with 8 bases matching TRBD1. The source was CD8+ T cells not binding an NS4B(214-222) dextramer, sorted from PBMCs, collected roughly 14 days after the first yellow fever vaccination. CDR3 in DNA: TGCAGTGCGAGAGCGCAGGGGGCGGTCTCCTACGAGCAGTACTTC. Its translation is CSARAQGAVSYEQYF.